A selection of T cell receptor beta chains follows, all from one sample in a study of T cell responses to AZD1222 COVID-19 vaccine. This table comes from immunoSEQ multiplex PCR, and its TCRdb copy is limited to in-frame clones, with some not included. The data show approximately 150,000 clones, more than 80% seen once. The sample here was peripheral blood, taken 28 days after the second AZD1222 dose. The source is an adult who received the AZD1222 COVID-19 vaccine. Each CDR3 is given with its conserved first and last residue. Fields, in order: V gene, J gene, CDR3 protein.

v_gene: TRBV5-5
j_gene: TRBJ2-2
CDR3aa: CASSPLTNTGELFF

v_gene: TRBV5-6
j_gene: TRBJ2-1
CDR3aa: CASSPGLAGVGNEQFF

v_gene: TRBV4-1
j_gene: TRBJ2-1
CDR3aa: CASSQGWRAGNEQFF

v_gene: TRBV2
j_gene: TRBJ1-6
CDR3aa: CASSEQLLNSPLHF

v_gene: TRBV11-2
j_gene: TRBJ1-1
CDR3aa: CASSLGVTEAFF

v_gene: TRBV3-1/TRBV3-2
j_gene: TRBJ1-5
CDR3aa: CASSQRGPSFDQPQHF

v_gene: TRBV10-2
j_gene: TRBJ1-2
CDR3aa: CASTGTDHYGYTF

v_gene: TRBV2
j_gene: TRBJ2-1
CDR3aa: CASAWDNEQFF

v_gene: TRBV9
j_gene: TRBJ2-1
CDR3aa: CASSVGAGKVNEQFF

v_gene: TRBV6-4
j_gene: TRBJ1-1
CDR3aa: CASAPESNTEAFF

v_gene: TRBV11-2
j_gene: TRBJ1-1
CDR3aa: CASSLLGGTEAFF

v_gene: TRBV24-1
j_gene: TRBJ1-2
CDR3aa: CATSQEGQVGYGYTF

v_gene: TRBV19
j_gene: TRBJ2-1
CDR3aa: CASRTLAGGNNEQFF

v_gene: TRBV18
j_gene: TRBJ2-7
CDR3aa: CASSQPGQGTYEQYF

v_gene: TRBV12-3/TRBV12-4
j_gene: TRBJ2-5
CDR3aa: CAIRDWNQETQYF

v_gene: TRBV4-2
j_gene: TRBJ1-1
CDR3aa: CASSQGQGDTEAFF

v_gene: TRBV27
j_gene: TRBJ1-4
CDR3aa: CASSLYATGLGEKLFF

v_gene: TRBV9
j_gene: TRBJ1-6
CDR3aa: CASSSSATPLHF

v_gene: TRBV7-7
j_gene: TRBJ1-1
CDR3aa: CASSFRSANTEAFF

v_gene: TRBV6-4
j_gene: TRBJ1-2
CDR3aa: CASATTAHHGYTF

v_gene: TRBV7-9
j_gene: TRBJ2-1
CDR3aa: CASSLGAGVYNEQFF

v_gene: TRBV27
j_gene: TRBJ1-6
CDR3aa: CASSPRQSSYNSPLHF

v_gene: TRBV19
j_gene: TRBJ2-7
CDR3aa: CASRQKPLPDPTVYEQYF

v_gene: TRBV27
j_gene: TRBJ2-1
CDR3aa: CASRGAVNEQFF

v_gene: TRBV15
j_gene: TRBJ1-1
CDR3aa: CATSREAPRPPLDAEAFF

v_gene: TRBV3-1/TRBV3-2
j_gene: TRBJ1-2
CDR3aa: CASSQGPTGGYTF

v_gene: TRBV4-2
j_gene: TRBJ1-3
CDR3aa: CASSLQTGAGNTIYF

v_gene: TRBV2
j_gene: TRBJ2-7
CDR3aa: CATGQGGYEQYF

v_gene: TRBV5-1
j_gene: TRBJ1-5
CDR3aa: CASSLREPQHF

v_gene: TRBV5-4
j_gene: TRBJ1-1
CDR3aa: CASSPPGGFGAFF

v_gene: TRBV6-1
j_gene: TRBJ1-5
CDR3aa: CASSDSGSNQPQHF

v_gene: TRBV28
j_gene: TRBJ1-1
CDR3aa: CASLSRENTEAFF

v_gene: TRBV7-2
j_gene: TRBJ2-1
CDR3aa: CASSFGRPAYNEQFF

v_gene: TRBV18
j_gene: TRBJ2-1
CDR3aa: CASSPGWRENSNEQFF

v_gene: TRBV5-1
j_gene: TRBJ2-1
CDR3aa: CASSLAVTSGNYNEQFF

v_gene: TRBV10-1
j_gene: TRBJ2-5
CDR3aa: CASSEAGKETQYF